These T cell receptor beta chains were read from a single sample in a study of blood T cells in healthy people across ages. A single record per CDR3 protein comes from TCRdb applying MiXCR to the 5' RACE reads. The sample includes about 970,000 distinct CDR3 sequences, roughly 51% of them seen just once. Material: blood. These receptors were obtained from a woman between 55 and 75 years old in good health. Both conserved end residues are part of each CDR3. The D gene is left open where the match is weak. Clone size, where shown, is once, few, many, or a class for clones that have expanded.

abundance	d_gene	v_gene	j_gene	CDR3nt	CDR3aa
.	.	TRBV6-2/TRBV6-3	TRBJ2-5	TGTGCCAGCAGTGACACGGGAACGAAGACCCAGTACTTC	CASSDTGTKTQYF
.	.	TRBV3-1	TRBJ2-7	TGTGCCAGCAGCCAAGAGGGGAAAGTAACCTTTGCTCCCTACGAGCAGTACTTC	CASSQEGKVTFAPYEQYF
.	.	TRBV5-1	TRBJ1-2	TGCGCCAGCAGCCCGAAGCACTCCGGGGACTATGGCTACACCTTC	CASSPKHSGDYGYTF
few	.	TRBV20-1	TRBJ2-3	TGCAGTGCTAGGGAGGGACTCAAGCCCAATTGGAGAGATACGCAGTATTTT	CSAREGLKPNWRDTQYF
.	.	TRBV2	TRBJ1-5	TGTGCCAGCAGTCCCTCCGGGCCCAATCAGCCCCAGCATTTT	CASSPSGPNQPQHF
few	.	TRBV25-1	TRBJ2-1	TGTGCCAGCGACCGGACTGGCTACAATGAGCAGTTCTTC	CASDRTGYNEQFF
few	.	TRBV5-1	TRBJ2-6	TGCGCCAGCAGCTTGGGTCCGGGCCGACGTAACAGCTCTGGGGCCAACGTCCTGACTTTC	CASSLGPGRRNSSGANVLTF
few	TRBD1	TRBV7-2	TRBJ2-7	TGTGCCAGCAGCGCCGGTCGGACAGGGCTCGAGCAGTACTTC	CASSAGRTGLEQYF
many	TRBD2	TRBV28	TRBJ2-1	TGTGCCAGCAGATACGATCTAGCGGGAGGGTGGGATGAGCAGTTCTTC	CASRYDLAGGWDEQFF
.	TRBD2	TRBV20-1	TRBJ2-7	TGCAGTGCTAGTTTTCCAGCGGGGAGCTACGAGCAGTACTTC	CSASFPAGSYEQYF
few	.	TRBV5-1	TRBJ2-7	TGCGCCAGCAGATTACATTCCTACGAGCAGTACTTC	CASRLHSYEQYF
.	.	TRBV20-1	TRBJ1-6	TGCAGTGCTACCTTTAGTCTGGGGGATTCACCCCTCCACTTT	CSATFSLGDSPLHF
few	.	TRBV4-1	TRBJ1-5	TGCGCCAGCAGCCAAGTTGGAGGCAGTCGCAATCAGCCCCAGCATTTT	CASSQVGGSRNQPQHF
.	.	TRBV12-3/TRBV12-4	TRBJ2-7	TGTGCCAGCAGTTTAGAGGGTAGCAACTACGAGCAGTACTTC	CASSLEGSNYEQYF
.	TRBD2	TRBV29-1	TRBJ2-1	TGCAGCGTTGATGTGGGACTAGCAAACGGGCTAGGGGGTTTCGATGAGCAGTTCTTC	CSVDVGLANGLGGFDEQFF
.	TRBD1	TRBV4-1	TRBJ2-3	TGCGCCAGCAGCCTAGGGACAGATCCCTACACAGATACGCAGTATTTT	CASSLGTDPYTDTQYF
.	.	TRBV9	TRBJ1-1	TGTGCCAGCAGCGTAGGGCACGGAATGAACACTGAAGCTTTCTTT	CASSVGHGMNTEAFF
.	.	TRBV7-2	TRBJ2-1	TGTGCCAGCAGCCCTGTACGTGAGCAGTTCTTC	CASSPVREQFF
few	TRBD2	TRBV7-2	TRBJ2-3	TGTGCCAGCAGCTTAGCGCCCAGCGGGAGTGCTGATACGCAGTATTTT	CASSLAPSGSADTQYF
.	.	TRBV28	TRBJ1-1	TGTGCCGGACTCAGGAACACTGAAGCTTTCTTT	CAGLRNTEAFF
.	.	TRBV5-1	TRBJ2-3	TGCGCCAGCAGCTTTGGGGGCGGGGGACTGGCAGATACGCAGTATTTT	CASSFGGGGLADTQYF
.	TRBD1	TRBV6-6	TRBJ1-4	TGTGCCAGCAGTTCGGCAGGGGGAGATGAAAAACTGTTTTTT	CASSSAGGDEKLFF
once	.	TRBV7-9	TRBJ2-7	TGTGCCAGCAGCTTAATCGAGCGGACCTTCTACGAGCAGTACTTC	CASSLIERTFYEQYF
.	TRBD2	TRBV27	TRBJ2-1	TGTGCCAGCAGTTCCTTAGCGGGAATCCGCTACAATGAGCAGTTCTTC	CASSSLAGIRYNEQFF
few	TRBD1	TRBV27	TRBJ1-2	TGTGCCAGCAGACGACAGGGGGTGGTCTATGGCTACACCTTC	CASRRQGVVYGYTF
.	.	TRBV15	TRBJ2-5	TGTGCCACCAGCAGAGAAAACCTACCAATAGGAAAAGAGACCCAGTACTTC	CATSRENLPIGKETQYF